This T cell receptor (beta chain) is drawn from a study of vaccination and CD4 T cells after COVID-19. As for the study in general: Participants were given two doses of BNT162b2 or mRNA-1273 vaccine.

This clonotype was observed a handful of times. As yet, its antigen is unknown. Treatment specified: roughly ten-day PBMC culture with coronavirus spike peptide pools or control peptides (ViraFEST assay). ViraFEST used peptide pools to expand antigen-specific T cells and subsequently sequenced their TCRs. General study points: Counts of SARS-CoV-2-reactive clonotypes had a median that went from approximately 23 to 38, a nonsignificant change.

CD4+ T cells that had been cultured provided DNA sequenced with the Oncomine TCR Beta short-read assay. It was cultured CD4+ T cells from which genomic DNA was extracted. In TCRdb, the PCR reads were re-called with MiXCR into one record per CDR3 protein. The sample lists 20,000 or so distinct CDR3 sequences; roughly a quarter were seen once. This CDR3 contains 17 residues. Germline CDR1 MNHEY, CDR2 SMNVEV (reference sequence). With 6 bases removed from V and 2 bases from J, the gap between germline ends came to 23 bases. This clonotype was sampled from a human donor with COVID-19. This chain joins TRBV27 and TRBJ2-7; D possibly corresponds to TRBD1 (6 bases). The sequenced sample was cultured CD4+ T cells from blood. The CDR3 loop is CASSRYADSYLPYEQYF. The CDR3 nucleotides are TGTGCCAGCAGCCGTTACGCGGACAGCTATTTGCCCTACGAGCAGTACTTC.